One and the same sample provided the 31 T cell receptor beta chains below, sequenced in a study of blood T cell repertoires in COVID-19. Clones were read by immunoSEQ multiplex PCR, and TCRdb kept only the in-frame ones, dropping some. The data show tens of thousands of clones, roughly 85% seen once. Sequencing was carried out using peripheral blood. These receptors originate from a human donor in a cohort sampled during active COVID-19.

This clone showed up just once. V is TRBV7-9 and J is TRBJ1-4; 9 positions match TRBD1. Trimming removed 5 bases from V and 4 bases from J; junction bases left unmatched: 8. The CDR3 runs to 16 residues. The V gene's germline CDR1 is SEHNR and CDR2 FQNEAQ (reference sequence). The CDR3 sequence is CASSPGQGRSNEKLFF. DNA for the CDR3: TGTGCCAGCAGCCCGGGACAGGGTAGGAGTAATGAAAAACTGTTTTTT.

The J gene is TRBJ1-6, the V gene TRBV19, with D possibly matching TRBD1 (6 bases). This CDR3 has 15 residues. Germline CDR1 LNHDA, CDR2 SQIVND (reference sequence). V was trimmed by 1 base and J by 10 bases, leaving 14 bases between them. The CDR3 coding sequence is TGTGCCAGTAGTATAGGGGACAAAGCTCTCTCACCCCTCCACTTT. This sequence encodes CASSIGDKALSPLHF.

The V call is TRBV3-1 (or the pseudogene TRBV3-2), the J call TRBJ1-3, with D unclear. Germline V gene data show CDR1 as LGHDT and CDR2 as YNNKEL (reference sequence). The V and J ends lost 1 base and 0 bases respectively, with 10 bases between them. CDR3 length: 16 amino acids. The CDR3 spells CASSQVALPSGNTIYF. The CDR3 bases are TGTGCCAGCAGCCAAGTCGCACTTCCCTCTGGAAACACCATATATTTT.

This clone was seen more than once but under ten times. This chain links TRBV3-1 (or the pseudogene TRBV3-2) with TRBJ1-4, with D perhaps TRBD1 (5 bases). The V and J ends lost 4 bases and 10 bases respectively, with 13 bases between them. This CDR3 spans 13 amino acids. Germline CDR1 LGHDT, CDR2 YNNKEL (reference sequence). The CDR3 here is CASSRVGEGKLFF. The CDR3 DNA reads as TGTGCCAGCAGCCGAGTAGGGGAAGGAAAACTGTTTTTT.

This clone was seen only a few times. The J gene is TRBJ2-2, the V gene TRBV21-1; the table's D call, TRBD2, was not checked against the DNA. TRBV21-1 is a pseudogene segment. The CDR3 contains 16 residues. CDR3 in DNA: TGTGCCAGCAGCTGCGATGGGAGGGGGAACACCGGGGAGCTGTTTTTT. It codes for CASSCDGRGNTGELFF.

The chain uses TRBV9 and TRBJ1-3; 9 bases agree with TRBD1. The germline gives CDR1 SGDLS, CDR2 YYNGEE. This CDR3 comprises 15 residues. The V and J ends lost 0 bases and 4 bases, in that order; junction bases with no gene match: 2. The CDR3 region is CASSVEGTGGNTIYF. The CDR3 bases are TGTGCCAGCAGCGTAGAGGGGACAGGGGGAAACACCATATATTTT. Variable domain in full (rest from reference TRBV9 and TRBJ1-3): DSGVTQTPKHLITATGQRVTLRCSPRSGDLSVYWYQQSLDQGLQFLIQYYNGEERAKGNILERFSAQQFPDLHSELNLSSLELGDSALYFCASSVEGTGGNTIYFGEGSWLTVV.

The chain has TRBV19 and TRBJ2-3; 9 bases are a match to TRBD2. The length of the CDR3 is 17 residues. Germline lookup yields CDR1 LNHDA and CDR2 SQIVND (reference sequence). The trim removed 1 base at V and 4 bases at J, leaving 9 bases unmatched. CDR3 sequence reads: CASSIGGTGLAPDTQYF. CDR3 nucleotides: TGTGCCAGTAGTATAGGGGGAACGGGACTAGCCCCAGATACGCAGTATTTT.

The rearrangement links TRBV18 to TRBJ2-1; 8 positions agree with TRBD1. V gave up 3 bases and J gave up 7 bases; unmatched junction bases: 8. Germline CDR1 and CDR2: KGHSH and LQKENI. The CDR3 is 15 residues long. Written as DNA, the CDR3 is TGTGCCAGCTCACCCCGGGACAGGACGGAGAATGAGCAGTTCTTC. Residues: CASSPRDRTENEQFF.

The rearrangement links TRBV25-1 to TRBJ1-6; D gene unclear. With 4 bases removed from V and 9 bases from J, the gap between germline ends came to 13 bases. Germline V gene lookup returns CDR1 MGHDK and CDR2 SYGVNS. This CDR3 spans 14 amino acids. This chain's CDR3 is CASSAPGGGSPLHF. Written as DNA, the CDR3 is TGTGCCAGCAGTGCCCCGGGTGGCGGTTCACCCCTCCACTTT.

V usage is TRBV9 and J usage is TRBJ1-1; 9 bases map to TRBD1. CDR3 size: 16 residues. J gave up 2 bases and V 0 bases, and 5 bases lay outside the gene matches. From germline, CDR1 is SGDLS and CDR2 YYNGEE. CDR3 amino acids: CASSVGHRGRNTEAFF. CDR3 sequence (DNA): TGTGCCAGCAGCGTAGGCCACAGGGGGCGAAACACTGAAGCTTTCTTT.

The rearrangement joins TRBV11-2 to TRBJ2-3, with 10 bases aligning to TRBD2. The CDR3 runs to 16 residues. The trim removed 5 bases at V and 2 bases at J, leaving 7 bases unmatched. CDR1 and CDR2 (germline): SGHAT, FQNNGV. The CDR3 DNA reads as TGTGCCAGCAGCCCTTTAGCGGGGGGACTCACAGATACGCAGTATTTT. Protein sequence: CASSPLAGGLTDTQYF. Filled out from reference TRBV11-2 and TRBJ2-3, the complete variable domain reads EAGVAQSPRYKIIEKRQSVAFWCNPISGHATLYWYQQILGQGPKLLIQFQNNGVVDDSQLPKDRFSAERLKGVDSTLKIQPAKLEDSAVYLCASSPLAGGLTDTQYFGPGTRLTVL.

V gene TRBV7-2 combines with J gene TRBJ2-1; 8 bases fit TRBD2. Germline lookup yields CDR1 SGHTA and CDR2 FQGNSA. Trimming took 5 bases from V and 7 from J; bases not matched to a gene: 10. The CDR3 has 15 amino acids. CDR3 nucleotides: TGTGCCAGCAGCCCAAAGCGGGAGCACACAAATGAGCAGTTCTTC. Its protein is CASSPKREHTNEQFF. The entire variable domain, with the rest obtained from reference TRBV7-2 and TRBJ2-1, is as follows: GAGVSQSPSNKVTEKGKDVELRCDPISGHTALYWYRQSLGQGLEFLIYFQGNSAPDKSGLPSDRFSAERTGGSVSTLTIQRTQQEDSAVYLCASSPKREHTNEQFFGPGTRLTVL.

This CDR3 reads CASSAAGLASDTQYF. The CDR3 bases are TGTGCCAGCAGCGCTGCGGGACTAGCGTCGGATACGCAGTATTTT. The chain links TRBV11-3 to TRBJ2-3, with 10 bases identical to TRBD2. The V and J ends lost 5 bases and 6 bases, in that order; junction bases with no gene match: 8. Germline V CDR1 and CDR2: SGHNT, YENEEA. The length of the CDR3 is 15 residues.

The V call is TRBV18, the J call TRBJ2-3; 8 nucleotides match TRBD2. Germline assignment: CDR1 KGHSH and CDR2 LQKENI. The CDR3 has 16 residues. Germline trimming cut 2 bases from V and 4 bases from J; bases unmatched to any gene: 8. Here the CDR3 reads CASSPLSSGAADTQYF. DNA for the CDR3: TGTGCCAGCTCACCATTGAGTAGCGGGGCCGCAGATACGCAGTATTTT.

V is TRBV30 and J is TRBJ1-1; D ambiguous. CDR3 length: 12 amino acids. V was cut by 2 bases and J by 4 bases, with 8 bases left in between. The germline CDR1 and CDR2 sequences are GTSNPN and SVGIG (reference sequence). In nucleotides, the CDR3 is TGTGCCTGGAGTTTGGCCTTCACTGAAGCTTTCTTT. Amino acid sequence: CAWSLAFTEAFF.

The chain has TRBV11-2 and TRBJ2-1; 8 bases agree with TRBD1. Trimming took 1 base from V and 3 from J; bases not matched to a gene: 5. Germline V gene data show CDR1 as SGHAT and CDR2 as FQNNGV. The CDR3 has 16 amino acids. The CDR3 DNA follows: TGTGCCAGCAGCTTAGTGGTGACAGGGGTCTACAATGAGCAGTTCTTC. Translating it yields CASSLVVTGVYNEQFF. The whole variable domain, filled in from reference TRBV11-2 and TRBJ2-1, reads EAGVAQSPRYKIIEKRQSVAFWCNPISGHATLYWYQQILGQGPKLLIQFQNNGVVDDSQLPKDRFSAERLKGVDSTLKIQPAKLEDSAVYLCASSLVVTGVYNEQFFGPGTRLTVL.

The genes are TRBV24-1 and TRBJ1-5; 10 bases fit TRBD1. Per germline, CDR1 KGHDR and CDR2 SFDVKD. The CDR3 extends over 16 amino acids. The V segment lost 4 bases and the J segment 4 bases; nucleotides outside the gene matches: 6. CDR3 DNA: TGTGCCACCAGTGAGAAGGGACAGGGGAGGAATCAGCCCCAGCATTTT. This translates into CATSEKGQGRNQPQHF.

The chain carries TRBV5-1 and TRBJ2-5; 8 bases fit TRBD1. Germline V gives CDR1 SGHRS, CDR2 YFSETQ. The V and J ends lost 1 base and 0 bases, in that order; junction bases with no gene match: 2. The CDR3 is 15 residues long. CDR3 amino acids: CASSLQGQDQETQYF. DNA for the CDR3: TGCGCCAGCAGCTTGCAGGGACAGGACCAAGAGACCCAGTACTTC.

This chain joins TRBV6-4 and TRBJ2-3, with 9 bases that match TRBD1. CDR1 MRHNA and CDR2 SNTAGT come from the germline V gene. V was clipped by 8 bases and J by 0 bases; unmatched bases: 3. The CDR3 contains 14 residues. CDR3 residues: CASLTGGSTDTQYF. The CDR3, as DNA: TGTGCCAGCCTCACAGGGGGCAGCACAGATACGCAGTATTTT.

The rearrangement links TRBV5-1 to TRBJ1-1, with TRBD1 matching over 7 bases. CDR3 length: 14 residues. Germline lookup yields CDR1 SGHRS and CDR2 YFSETQ. With 5 bases clipped from V and 4 bases from J, the junction kept 8 bases outside the gene matches. Here the CDR3 DNA reads TGCGCCAGCAGTCTACAGGGGTTGGGCACTGAAGCTTTCTTT. As protein: CASSLQGLGTEAFF.

The chain links TRBV5-5 to TRBJ2-7, with 11 bases fitting TRBD1. The junction had 4 bases not matched to a gene; V was cut back by 4 bases and J by 4 bases. The CDR3 totals 14 residues. Germline lookup yields CDR1 SGHKS and CDR2 YYEKEE (reference sequence). For the CDR3, the DNA is TGTGCCAGCAGCCTGGACAGGGGGCTGTACGAGCAGTACTTC. It yields the protein CASSLDRGLYEQYF.

This chain connects TRBV6-5 to TRBJ2-2, with D perhaps matching TRBD2 (6 bases). In germline, CDR1 is MNHEY, CDR2 SVGAGI. Trimming took 6 bases from V and 9 from J, leaving 20 bases between them. CDR3 size: 15 residues. In nucleotides, the CDR3 is TGTGCCAGCAGGGACGGGACTCCCAGATCCAGGGAGCTGTTTTTT. Its protein product is CASRDGTPRSRELFF.

V gene TRBV29-1 combines with J gene TRBJ1-1, with 7 bases matching TRBD1. Germline values: CDR1 SQVTM, CDR2 ANQGSEA. V shed 7 bases and J 8 bases; nucleotides not matched to a gene: 4. The CDR3 contains 10 residues. CDR3 loop: CSGGTAEAFF. The CDR3 DNA reads TGCAGCGGTGGGACAGCCGAAGCTTTCTTT. The variable domain in full, with the rest retrieved from reference TRBV29-1 and TRBJ1-1, is SAVISQKPSRDICQRGTSLTIQCQVDSQVTMMFWYRQQPGQSLTLIATANQGSEATYESGFVIDKFPISRPNLTFSTLTVSNMSPEDSSIYLCSGGTAEAFFGQGTRLTVV.

The chain combines TRBV3-1 (or the pseudogene TRBV3-2) with TRBJ2-7; tentative D call: TRBD2 (5 bases). The length of the CDR3 is 15 residues. V lost 0 bases to trimming and J lost 4 bases, with 13 bases between them. Germline V gene sequence: CDR1 LGHDT, CDR2 YNNKEL (reference sequence). CDR3 loop: CASSQEAQRRYEQYF. The CDR3 DNA reads as TGTGCCAGCAGCCAAGAGGCTCAACGGAGGTACGAGCAGTACTTC.

V and J are TRBV4-3 and TRBJ2-1; no clear D. V was shortened by 0 bases and J by 0 bases, with 9 bases between the two germline ends. This CDR3 comprises 16 residues. Germline V gene sequence: CDR1 LGHNA, CDR2 YSLEER. CDR3 amino acids: CASSQDRSGSYNEQFF. In DNA form, the CDR3 reads TGCGCCAGCAGCCAAGATCGATCAGGCTCCTACAATGAGCAGTTCTTC.

The chain combines TRBV7-9 with TRBJ2-7; D unresolved. CDR1 and CDR2 from the germline V gene are SEHNR and FQNEAQ (reference sequence). V shed 1 base and J shed 0 bases, with 13 bases lying between them. This CDR3 is 16 amino acids long. The CDR3 region is CASSLVGLGTSYEQYF. CDR3 nucleotides: TGTGCCAGCAGCTTAGTAGGATTGGGCACCTCCTACGAGCAGTACTTC.

This clone was detected only once. The chain employs TRBV19 and TRBJ1-2; 9 positions match TRBD1. The CDR3 extends over 14 amino acids. J lost 2 bases, V lost 6 bases, and 4 bases had no gene match. Germline values: CDR1 LNHDA, CDR2 SQIVND (reference sequence). CDR3 DNA sequence: TGTGCCAGTAGAGACAGGGGGGGGAACTATGGCTACACCTTC. Its translation is CASRDRGGNYGYTF.

The genes are TRBV11-2 and TRBJ1-2; perhaps TRBD1 as D (6 bases). Trimming pared 5 bases from V and 3 bases from J, leaving 16 bases between. From germline, CDR1 is SGHAT and CDR2 FQNNGV. The CDR3 totals 15 residues. The CDR3 region is CASSLRGWTDYGYTF. The DNA of the CDR3 is TGTGCCAGCAGCCTACGGGGCTGGACAGACTATGGCTACACCTTC.

J is TRBJ2-7 and V is TRBV5-1, with 11 positions matching TRBD2. Germline V CDR1 and CDR2: SGHRS, YFSETQ. This CDR3 comprises 14 residues. V lost 4 bases, J lost 3 bases, and 3 bases stayed unmatched. CDR3 coding DNA: TGCGCCAGCAGCATTACTAGCGGGAGCTACGAGCAGTACTTC. It translates to CASSITSGSYEQYF. The full variable domain, with the rest looked up from reference TRBV5-1 and TRBJ2-7, is KAGVTQTPRYLIKTRGQQVTLSCSPISGHRSVSWYQQTPGQGLQFLFEYFSETQRNKGNFPGRFSGRQFSNSRSEMNVSTLELGDSALYLCASSITSGSYEQYFGPGTRLTVT.

This chain links TRBV7-2 with TRBJ2-3; 9 nucleotides align to TRBD2. The ends lost 5 bases at V and 2 bases at J; junction bases unmatched: 14. CDR1 SGHTA and CDR2 FQGNSA come from the germline V gene. The CDR3 totals 18 residues. CDR3 sequence: CASSGPAGGQTITDTQYF. The CDR3 nucleotides are TGTGCCAGCAGCGGCCCGGCGGGGGGGCAAACTATCACAGATACGCAGTATTTT. Combining the CDR3 with reference TRBV7-2 and TRBJ2-3 gives the whole variable domain GAGVSQSPSNKVTEKGKDVELRCDPISGHTALYWYRQSLGQGLEFLIYFQGNSAPDKSGLPSDRFSAERTGGSVSTLTIQRTQQEDSAVYLCASSGPAGGQTITDTQYFGPGTRLTVL.

The V call is TRBV29-1, the J call TRBJ2-7, with unresolved D. Germline lookup yields CDR1 SQVTM and CDR2 ANQGSEA. The length of the CDR3 is 12 residues. Trimming took off 6 bases at V and 7 bases at J, with 16 bases between the two ends. The CDR3 spells CSVTLGEREQYF. The CDR3 DNA sequence: TGCAGCGTGACCTTAGGCGAGAGGGAGCAGTACTTC.